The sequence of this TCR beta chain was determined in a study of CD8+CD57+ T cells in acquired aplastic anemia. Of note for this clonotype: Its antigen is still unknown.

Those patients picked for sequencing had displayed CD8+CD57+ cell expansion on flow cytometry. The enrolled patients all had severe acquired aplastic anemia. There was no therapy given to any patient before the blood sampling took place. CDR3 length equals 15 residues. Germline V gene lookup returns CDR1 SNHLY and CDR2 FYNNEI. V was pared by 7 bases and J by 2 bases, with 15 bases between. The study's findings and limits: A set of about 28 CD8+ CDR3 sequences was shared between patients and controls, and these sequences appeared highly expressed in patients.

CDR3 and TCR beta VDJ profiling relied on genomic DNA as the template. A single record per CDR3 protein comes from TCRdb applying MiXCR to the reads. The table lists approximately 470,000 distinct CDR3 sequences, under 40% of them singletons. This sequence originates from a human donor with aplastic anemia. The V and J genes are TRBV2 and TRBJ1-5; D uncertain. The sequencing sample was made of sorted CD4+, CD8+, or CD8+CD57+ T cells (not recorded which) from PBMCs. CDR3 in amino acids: CASTLGPAGNQPQHF. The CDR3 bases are TGTGCCAGCACCCTAGGGCCGGCGGGCAATCAGCCCCAGCATTTT.